These 22 T cell receptor beta chains were sequenced from one sample in a study of HIV-infected patients and healthy controls (dated by TCRdb to 2013 to 2014). Libraries were made using 5' RACE. TCRdb shows the sequencer as Illumina MiSeq. TCRdb trimmed public reads at Q25 via fastp, called clones via MiXCR and kept in-frame beta chains. Every distinct CDR3 protein forms one entry, paired with its most common genes and DNA. The sample table records some 67,000 distinct CDR3 sequences; around 17% of these occur just once. Under 6% of the sample comes from the top ten. The sample taken for sequencing was CD4+ T cells from blood. These receptor sequences come from a human donor in good health.

This chain links TRBV7-6 with TRBJ1-1, with D possibly TRBD1 on 6 matching bases. The germline gives CDR1 SGHVS, CDR2 FNYEAQ. The CDR3 sequence is 13 residues long. Trimming took off 1 base at V and 6 bases at J, with 9 bases between the two ends. CDR3 sequence: CASSLEAGAEAFF. The DNA for the CDR3 is TGTGCCAGCAGCTTAGAGGCAGGGGCTGAAGCTTTCTTT.

The J gene is TRBJ2-5, the V gene TRBV6-2 or TRBV6-3; D is possibly TRBD2 (5 bases). Germline CDR1 MNHEY, CDR2 SVGEGT. Trimming removed 2 bases from V and 5 bases from J, with 15 bases in between. The CDR3 is 15 residues long. CDR3 DNA: TGTGCCAGCAGTTACGGAAGAAACGGGGTTGAGACCCAGTACTTC. This encodes CASSYGRNGVETQYF.

The chain employs TRBV6-4 and TRBJ2-1; no reliable D call. CDR3 size: 14 residues. Germline CDR1 MRHNA, CDR2 SNTAGT. V dropped 6 bases and J dropped 8 bases, with 17 bases sitting between them. The CDR3 bases are TGTGCCAGCAGCGCAACCACCTTAGCATATGAGCAGTTCTTC. Its protein product is CASSATTLAYEQFF.

This clonotype was counted between two and nine times. V usage is TRBV20-1 and J usage is TRBJ2-5, with 11 nucleotides matching TRBD2. The J segment lost 7 bases and the V segment lost 3 bases, leaving 13 bases of the junction unmatched. The CDR3 extends over 16 amino acids. CDR1 is DFQATT, CDR2 SNEGSKA, per germline (reference sequence). CDR3 protein: CSARSTVAGGPGTQYF. The CDR3 DNA reads as TGCAGTGCTAGGTCGACAGTAGCGGGAGGGCCGGGGACCCAGTACTTC.

This clonotype was seen ten or more times. The rearrangement joins TRBV12-3 or TRBV12-4 to TRBJ2-6; D is undetermined. V was shortened by 3 bases and J by 3 bases, with 9 bases between the two germline ends. The CDR3 runs 15 residues. DNA of the CDR3: TGTGCCAGCAGTTTGATTCTAGTTGGGGCCAACGTCCTGACTTTC. It yields the protein CASSLILVGANVLTF.

This clonotype was recorded many times. The chain is built from TRBV7-9 and TRBJ1-1; the match to TRBD1 covers 7 bases. From germline, CDR1 is SEHNR and CDR2 FQNEAQ (reference sequence). The CDR3 spans 14 residues. Germline trimming cut 6 bases from V and 2 bases from J; bases unmatched to any gene: 6. The CDR3, as DNA: TGTGCCAGCAGATCGAACAGGGGTAACACTGAAGCTTTCTTT. As protein: CASRSNRGNTEAFF.

This clonotype was found many times. The chain employs TRBV20-1 and TRBJ1-1; TRBD1 aligns across 7 bases. V was clipped by 0 bases and J by 0 bases; unmatched bases: 4. CDR1 is DFQATT, CDR2 SNEGSKA, per germline (reference sequence). The CDR3 spans 15 residues. The CDR3 protein is CSAREQTGMNTEAFF. The CDR3 region has the DNA TGCAGTGCTAGAGAACAGACAGGGATGAACACTGAAGCTTTCTTT.

This clonotype came up many times. The chain employs TRBV28 and TRBJ1-5; TRBD1 might be the D (5 bases). CDR3 length: 13 residues. Trimming removed 3 bases at V and 6 bases at J, with 9 bases between. Germline V gene lookup returns CDR1 MDHEN and CDR2 SYDVKM. This chain's CDR3 is CASSLVGVQPQHF. The CDR3 DNA is TGTGCCAGCAGTTTGGTGGGGGTTCAGCCCCAGCATTTT.

This clonotype was seen a few times. The J gene is TRBJ2-3, the V gene TRBV29-1, with 9 bases lining up with TRBD2. CDR1 and CDR2 from the germline V gene are SQVTM and ANQGSEA. V shed 6 bases and J 5 bases; nucleotides not matched to a gene: 15. The CDR3 is 16 residues long. CDR3 sequence: CSVPPAGGSRGDTQYF. The CDR3 DNA is TGCAGCGTCCCCCCCGCGGGGGGGAGTAGGGGAGATACGCAGTATTTT.

Only a few counts were recorded for this clonotype. The chain uses TRBV30 and TRBJ1-5; D is undetermined. CDR1 and CDR2 from the germline V gene are GTSNPN and SVGIG (reference sequence). V shed 2 bases and J shed 5 bases, with 10 bases lying between them. The CDR3 extends over 13 amino acids. CDR3 in amino acids: CAWSLTDYQPQHF. CDR3 coding DNA: TGTGCCTGGAGTCTCACAGACTATCAGCCCCAGCATTTT.

The chain is built from TRBV20-1 and TRBJ2-1; the D call may be TRBD1 or TRBD2 (5 bases each). Trimming took off 0 bases at V and 4 bases at J, with 31 bases between the two ends. Germline values: CDR1 DFQATT, CDR2 SNEGSKA (reference sequence). This CDR3 has 21 amino acids. CDR3 sequence reads: CSARDHGAAAAPPFLYNEQFF. CDR3 nucleotides: TGCAGTGCTAGAGATCACGGGGCGGCGGCAGCGCCCCCATTCTTATACAATGAGCAGTTCTTC.

This clonotype has just a few counts. The chain uses TRBV6-5 and TRBJ1-1, with TRBD1 as a possible D gene (5 bases). Trimming removed 5 bases at V and 5 bases at J, with 12 bases between. Per the germline V gene, CDR1 is MNHEY and CDR2 is SVGAGI. This CDR3 spans 13 amino acids. In nucleotides, the CDR3 is TGTGCCAGCAGTCAGTTATGGGGGACTGAAGCTTTCTTT. Translating gives CASSQLWGTEAFF.

This clonotype was seen only a few times. The V and J genes are TRBV5-1 and TRBJ2-7; no definite D call. CDR3 length equals 14 residues. Per the germline V gene, CDR1 is SGHRS and CDR2 is YFSETQ. V lost 0 bases and J lost 6, with 13 bases in between. Written as DNA, the CDR3 is TGCGCCAGCAGCTTGGACTCGACCGGATCCGAGCAGTACTTC. This encodes CASSLDSTGSEQYF.

J is TRBJ1-1 and V is TRBV7-9, with D possibly TRBD1 on 6 matching bases. The V and J ends lost 1 base and 0 bases respectively, with 9 bases between them. The length of the CDR3 is 15 residues. The V gene's germline CDR1 is SEHNR and CDR2 FQNEAQ (reference sequence). The CDR3 coding sequence is TGTGCCAGCAGCTTAGTGGGGGGCATGAACACTGAAGCTTTCTTT. Translated, it gives CASSLVGGMNTEAFF. The full variable domain, completed using reference TRBV7-9 and TRBJ1-1, is DTGVSQNPRHKITKRGQNVTFRCDPISEHNRLYWYRQTLGQGPEFLTYFQNEAQLEKSRLLSDRFSAERPKGSFSTLEIQRTEQGDSAMYLCASSLVGGMNTEAFFGQGTRLTVV.

Ten or more counts support this clonotype. This rearrangement joins TRBV28 to TRBJ2-5; D is ambiguous. There are 11 residues in the CDR3. In germline, CDR1 is MDHEN, CDR2 SYDVKM. Trimming took off 5 bases at V and 4 bases at J, with 5 bases between the two ends. This CDR3 reads CASSTRETQYF. CDR3 DNA sequence: TGTGCCAGCAGTACCCGAGAGACCCAGTACTTC.

The chain carries TRBV7-2 and TRBJ2-6; no clear D gene. The CDR3 consists of 15 residues. V was shortened by 2 bases and J by 3 bases, with 8 bases between the two germline ends. CDR1 and CDR2 (germline): SGHTA, FQGNSA. The CDR3 DNA is TGTGCCAGCAGCTTAAACCGGCATGGGGCCAACGTCCTGACTTTC. Translation: CASSLNRHGANVLTF.

This clonotype has more than one count but fewer than ten. The gene calls are TRBV5-1 and TRBJ2-5; D not resolved. The V end was cut by 1 base, the J end by 5 bases, with 18 bases between. The CDR3 length is 16 residues. CDR1 and CDR2 (germline): SGHRS, YFSETQ. CDR3 sequence (DNA): TGCGCCAGCAGCTTGATTCTAGGCGCGGCGCTGGAGACCCAGTACTTC. This sequence encodes CASSLILGAALETQYF.

J is TRBJ2-5 and V is TRBV5-1, with D uncertain. CDR3 length: 13 amino acids. Germline CDR1 is SGHRS and CDR2 is YFSETQ. With 3 bases removed from V and 4 bases from J, the gap between germline ends came to 10 bases. The CDR3 loop is CASSSLSRETQYF. In DNA form, the CDR3 reads TGCGCCAGCAGCTCTCTGTCCCGAGAGACCCAGTACTTC.

The rearrangement uses TRBV27 and TRBJ1-6; 7 nucleotides line up with TRBD1. The CDR3 runs 18 residues. The germline V gene encodes CDR1 MNHEY and CDR2 SMNVEV (reference sequence). Trimming removed 5 bases from V and 0 bases from J; junction bases left unmatched: 10. CDR3 nucleotides: TGTGCCAGCAGTACCAACAGGGGCGCTAGCTCCTATAATTCACCCCTCCACTTT. It translates to CASSTNRGASSYNSPLHF.

V gene TRBV9 combines with J gene TRBJ2-3; tentative D call: TRBD1 (6 bases). Germline assignment: CDR1 SGDLS and CDR2 YYNGEE. CDR3 length equals 15 residues. V was cut by 0 bases and J by 7 bases, with 15 bases left in between. The CDR3 protein is CASSVATGLGNTQYF. Here the CDR3 DNA reads TGTGCCAGCAGCGTAGCTACAGGGCTTGGAAATACGCAGTATTTT.

Turning to this clonotype: Possible read error: a much larger clone is one base away. V is TRBV7-9 and J is TRBJ2-5; the D call may be TRBD1 or TRBD2 (5 bases each). Germline V gives CDR1 SEHNR, CDR2 FQNEAQ (reference sequence). Trimming removed 2 bases at V and 1 base at J, with 20 bases between. CDR3 length equals 18 residues. As DNA, the CDR3 is TGTGCCAGCAGCTTACCAGTTCGGGATTGGGGACCCCAAGAGACCCAGTACTTC. Translated: CASSLPVRDWGPQETQYF. Full variable domain (rest looked up from reference TRBV7-9 and TRBJ2-5): DTGVSQNPRHKITKRGQNVTFRCDPISEHNRLYWYRQTLGQGPEFLTYFQNEAQLEKSRLLSDRFSAERPKGSFSTLEIQRTEQGDSAMYLCASSLPVRDWGPQETQYFGPGTRLLVL.

This clonotype was seen many times. Relative to the germline gene, one junction end is altered; a read error may explain this. This chain uses TRBV29-1 with TRBJ2-7; 10 bases map to TRBD1. This CDR3 comprises 12 residues. The V gene's germline CDR1 is SQVTM and CDR2 ANQGSEA. CDR3: CSVADDGTGAIF. The CDR3 region has the DNA TGCAGCGTTGCTGATGATGGGACAGGGGCCATCTTC.